This T cell receptor beta chain was sequenced in a study of blood T cell repertoires in COVID-19. Background on the study: From the United States, Italy and Spain came samples of acute and convalescent COVID-19.

TCRdb's copy holds only in-frame clones and misses some; the assay was immunoSEQ multiplex PCR. Altogether 250,000 to 300,000 clones are present, around 84% being singletons, with the ten largest covering 4.2%. V gave up 4 bases and J gave up 0 bases; unmatched junction bases: 16. This CDR3 spans 20 amino acids. Germline V CDR1 and CDR2: MGHRA, YSYEKL. The clonotype was recovered from a man aged 55 to 70 with acute or convalescent COVID-19. Sequencing used peripheral blood. The gene calls are TRBV4-1 and TRBJ2-5; 11 nucleotides align to TRBD2. The CDR3 nucleotides read TGCGCCAGCAGCCTGATACCGGCGCTAGCGGGGGGAGAGTACCAAGAGACCCAGTACTTC. This sequence encodes CASSLIPALAGGEYQETQYF.